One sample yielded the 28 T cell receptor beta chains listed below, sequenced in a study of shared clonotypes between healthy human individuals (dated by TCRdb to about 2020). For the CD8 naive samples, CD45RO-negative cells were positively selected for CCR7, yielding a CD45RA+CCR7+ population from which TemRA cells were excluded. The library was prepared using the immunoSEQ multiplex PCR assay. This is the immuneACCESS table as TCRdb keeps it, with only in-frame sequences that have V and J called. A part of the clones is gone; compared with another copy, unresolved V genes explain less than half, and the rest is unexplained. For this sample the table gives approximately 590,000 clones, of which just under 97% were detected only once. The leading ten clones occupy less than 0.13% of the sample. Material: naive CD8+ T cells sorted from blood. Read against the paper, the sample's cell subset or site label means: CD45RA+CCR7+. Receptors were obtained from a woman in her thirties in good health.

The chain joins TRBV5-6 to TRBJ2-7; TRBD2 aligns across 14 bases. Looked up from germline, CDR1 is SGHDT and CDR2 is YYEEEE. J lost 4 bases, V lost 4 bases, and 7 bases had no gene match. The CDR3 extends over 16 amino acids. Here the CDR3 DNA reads TGTGCCAGCAGCCCCGGGACTAGCGGGAGTATATACGAGCAGTACTTC. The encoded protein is CASSPGTSGSIYEQYF.

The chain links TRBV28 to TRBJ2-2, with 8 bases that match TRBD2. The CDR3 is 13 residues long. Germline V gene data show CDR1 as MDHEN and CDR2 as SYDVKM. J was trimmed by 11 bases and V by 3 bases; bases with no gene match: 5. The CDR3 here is CASSFVAGGELFF. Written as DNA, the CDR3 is TGTGCCAGCAGTTTTGTGGCGGGAGGCGAGCTGTTTTTT.

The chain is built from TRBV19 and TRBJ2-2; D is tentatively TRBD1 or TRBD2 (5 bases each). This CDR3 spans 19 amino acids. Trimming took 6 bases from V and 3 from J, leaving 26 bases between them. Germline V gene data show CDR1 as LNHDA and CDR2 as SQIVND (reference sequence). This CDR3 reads CASSPITGATQVDTGELFF. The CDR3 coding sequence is TGTGCCAGTAGCCCTATAACCGGGGCGACCCAAGTTGACACCGGGGAGCTGTTTTTT. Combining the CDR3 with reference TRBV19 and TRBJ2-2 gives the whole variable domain DGGITQSPKYLFRKEGQNVTLSCEQNLNHDAMYWYRQDPGQGLRLIYYSQIVNDFQKGDIAEGYSVSREKKESFPLTVTSAQKNPTAFYLCASSPITGATQVDTGELFFGEGSRLTVL.

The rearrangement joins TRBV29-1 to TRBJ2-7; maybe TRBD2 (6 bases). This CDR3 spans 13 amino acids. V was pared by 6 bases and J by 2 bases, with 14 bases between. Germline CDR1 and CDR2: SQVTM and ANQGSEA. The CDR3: CSVPGLGAYEQYF. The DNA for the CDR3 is TGCAGCGTCCCGGGACTGGGAGCCTACGAGCAGTACTTC.

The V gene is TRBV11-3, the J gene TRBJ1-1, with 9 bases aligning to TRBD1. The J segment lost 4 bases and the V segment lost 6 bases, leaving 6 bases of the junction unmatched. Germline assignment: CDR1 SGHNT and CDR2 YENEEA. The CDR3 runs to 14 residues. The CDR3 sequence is CASSRTGATTEAFF. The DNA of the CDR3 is TGTGCCAGCAGTAGGACAGGGGCTACCACTGAAGCTTTCTTT. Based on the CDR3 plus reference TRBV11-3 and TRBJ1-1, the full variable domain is EAGVVQSPRYKIIEKKQPVAFWCNPISGHNTLYWYLQNLGQGPELLIRYENEEAVDDSQLPKDRFSAERLKGVDSTLKIQPAELGDSAVYLCASSRTGATTEAFFGQGTRLTVV.

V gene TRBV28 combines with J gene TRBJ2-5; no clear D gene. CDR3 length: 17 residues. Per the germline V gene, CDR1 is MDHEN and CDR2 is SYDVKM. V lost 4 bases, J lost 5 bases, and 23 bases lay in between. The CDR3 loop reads CASSSKAAIFFDETQYF. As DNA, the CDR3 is TGTGCCAGCAGTTCAAAAGCCGCCATATTTTTCGACGAGACCCAGTACTTC. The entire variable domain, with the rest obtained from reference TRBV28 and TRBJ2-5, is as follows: DVKVTQSSRYLVKRTGEKVFLECVQDMDHENMFWYRQDPGLGLRLIYFSYDVKMKEKGDIPEGYSVSREKKERFSLILESASTNQTSMYLCASSSKAAIFFDETQYFGPGTRLLVL.

CDR3 nucleotide sequence: TGTGCCAGAAGTTCGAGGCCTAGCGGGAGATACGAGCAGTACTTC. Its translation is CARSSRPSGRYEQYF. The J gene is TRBJ2-7, the V gene TRBV2; 10 bases map to TRBD2. The CDR3 length is 15 residues. Germline V gene data show CDR1 as SNHLY and CDR2 as FYNNEI. After removal of 9 bases from V and 4 bases from J, the junction contained 12 bases not matched to a gene.

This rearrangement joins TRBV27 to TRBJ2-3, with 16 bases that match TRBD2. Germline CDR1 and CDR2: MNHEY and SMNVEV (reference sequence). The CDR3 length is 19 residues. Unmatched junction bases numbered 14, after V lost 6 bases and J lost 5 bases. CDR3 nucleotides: TGTGCCAGCAGAGCACCCGGAAGGGGACTAGCGGGAGGGGTAGATACGCAGTATTTT. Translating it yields CASRAPGRGLAGGVDTQYF.

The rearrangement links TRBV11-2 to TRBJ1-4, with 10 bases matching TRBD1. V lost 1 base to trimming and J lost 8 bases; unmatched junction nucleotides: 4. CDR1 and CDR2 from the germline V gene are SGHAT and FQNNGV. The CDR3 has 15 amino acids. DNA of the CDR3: TGTGCCAGCAGCTTAGTAGGACAGGGGGGCGAAAAACTGTTTTTT. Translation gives CASSLVGQGGEKLFF. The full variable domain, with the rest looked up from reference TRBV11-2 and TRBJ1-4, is EAGVAQSPRYKIIEKRQSVAFWCNPISGHATLYWYQQILGQGPKLLIQFQNNGVVDDSQLPKDRFSAERLKGVDSTLKIQPAKLEDSAVYLCASSLVGQGGEKLFFGSGTQLSVL.

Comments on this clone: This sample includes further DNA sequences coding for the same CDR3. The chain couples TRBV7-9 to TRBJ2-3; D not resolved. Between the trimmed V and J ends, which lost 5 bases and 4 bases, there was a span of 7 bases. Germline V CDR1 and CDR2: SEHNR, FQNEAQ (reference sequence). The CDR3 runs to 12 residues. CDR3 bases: TGTGCCAGCAGCCCCGGCCCAGATACGCAGTATTTT. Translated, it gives CASSPGPDTQYF.

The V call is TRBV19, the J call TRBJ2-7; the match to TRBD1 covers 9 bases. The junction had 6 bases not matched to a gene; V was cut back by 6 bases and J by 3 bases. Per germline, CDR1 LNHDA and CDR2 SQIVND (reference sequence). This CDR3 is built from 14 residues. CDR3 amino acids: CASSVLGQGYEQYF. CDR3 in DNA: TGTGCCAGTAGCGTTCTGGGACAGGGCTACGAGCAGTACTTC.

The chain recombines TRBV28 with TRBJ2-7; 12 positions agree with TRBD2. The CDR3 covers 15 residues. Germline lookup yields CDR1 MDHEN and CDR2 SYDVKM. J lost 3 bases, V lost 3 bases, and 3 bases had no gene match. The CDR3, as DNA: TGTGCCAGCAGTTTGCCGACTAGCGGGAGCTACGAGCAGTACTTC. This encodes CASSLPTSGSYEQYF.

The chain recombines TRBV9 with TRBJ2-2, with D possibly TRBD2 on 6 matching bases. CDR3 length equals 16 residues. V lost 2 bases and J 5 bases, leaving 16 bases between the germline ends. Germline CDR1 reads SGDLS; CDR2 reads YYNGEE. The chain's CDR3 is CASSVGGGGLTGELFF. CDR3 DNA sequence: TGTGCCAGCAGCGTCGGGGGAGGTGGTTTAACCGGGGAGCTGTTTTTT.

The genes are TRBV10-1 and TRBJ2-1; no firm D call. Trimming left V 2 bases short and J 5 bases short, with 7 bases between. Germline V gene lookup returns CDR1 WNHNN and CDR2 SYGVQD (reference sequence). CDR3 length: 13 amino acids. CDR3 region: CASSEGQDNEQFF. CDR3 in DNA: TGCGCCAGCAGTGAGGGTCAGGACAATGAGCAGTTCTTC.

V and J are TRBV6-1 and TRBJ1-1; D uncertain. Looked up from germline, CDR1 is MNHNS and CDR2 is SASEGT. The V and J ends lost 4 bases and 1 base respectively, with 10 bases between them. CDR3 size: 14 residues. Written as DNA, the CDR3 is TGTGCCAGCAGTGGAGAGCTTCCGAACACTGAAGCTTTCTTT. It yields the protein CASSGELPNTEAFF.

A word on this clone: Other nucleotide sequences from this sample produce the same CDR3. The CDR3 coding sequence is TGTGCCAGTAGTATTTGGCAGGGGGGCAATCAGCCCCAGCATTTT. Translated, it gives CASSIWQGGNQPQHF. The V and J genes are TRBV19 and TRBJ1-5; 7 nucleotides agree with TRBD1. V shed 3 bases and J 2 bases; nucleotides not matched to a gene: 4. Germline values: CDR1 LNHDA, CDR2 SQIVND (reference sequence). This CDR3 is 15 amino acids long.

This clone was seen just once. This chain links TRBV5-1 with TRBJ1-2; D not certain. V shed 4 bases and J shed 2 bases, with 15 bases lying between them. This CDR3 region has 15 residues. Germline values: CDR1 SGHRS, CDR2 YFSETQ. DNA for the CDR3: TGCGCCAGCAGCCCCGCCGGGGTGGCAAACTATGGCTACACCTTC. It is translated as CASSPAGVANYGYTF.

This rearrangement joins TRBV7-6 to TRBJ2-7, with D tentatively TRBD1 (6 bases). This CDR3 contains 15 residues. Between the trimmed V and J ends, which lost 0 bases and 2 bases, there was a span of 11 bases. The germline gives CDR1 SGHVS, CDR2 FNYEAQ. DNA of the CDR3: TGTGCCAGCAGCTTAGCAGGGGGTGGAACCTACGAGCAGTACTTC. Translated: CASSLAGGGTYEQYF.

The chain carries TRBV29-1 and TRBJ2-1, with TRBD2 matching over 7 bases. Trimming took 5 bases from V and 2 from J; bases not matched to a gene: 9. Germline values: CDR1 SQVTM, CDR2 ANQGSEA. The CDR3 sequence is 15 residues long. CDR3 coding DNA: TGCAGCGTTATCTTGCTAGCGGAGCCCTACAATGAGCAGTTCTTC. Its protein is CSVILLAEPYNEQFF.

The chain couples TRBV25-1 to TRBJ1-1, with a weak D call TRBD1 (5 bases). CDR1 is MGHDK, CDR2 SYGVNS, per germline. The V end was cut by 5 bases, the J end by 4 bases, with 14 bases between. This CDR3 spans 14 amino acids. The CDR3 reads CASSTGPGGTEAFF. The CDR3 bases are TGTGCCAGCAGTACGGGCCCTGGGGGCACTGAAGCTTTCTTT.

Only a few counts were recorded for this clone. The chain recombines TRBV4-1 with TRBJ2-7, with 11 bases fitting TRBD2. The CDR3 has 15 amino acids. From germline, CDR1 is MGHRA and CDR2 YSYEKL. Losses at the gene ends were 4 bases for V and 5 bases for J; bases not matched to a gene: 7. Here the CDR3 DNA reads TGCGCCAGCAGCCTAGCGGGAGGGTCGCCCCACGAGCAGTACTTC. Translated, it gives CASSLAGGSPHEQYF.

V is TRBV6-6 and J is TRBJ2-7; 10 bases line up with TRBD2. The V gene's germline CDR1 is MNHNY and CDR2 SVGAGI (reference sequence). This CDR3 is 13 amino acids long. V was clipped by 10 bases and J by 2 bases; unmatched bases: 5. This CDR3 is CATEREGTYEQYF. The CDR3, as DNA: TGTGCCACCGAGCGGGAGGGAACCTACGAGCAGTACTTC.

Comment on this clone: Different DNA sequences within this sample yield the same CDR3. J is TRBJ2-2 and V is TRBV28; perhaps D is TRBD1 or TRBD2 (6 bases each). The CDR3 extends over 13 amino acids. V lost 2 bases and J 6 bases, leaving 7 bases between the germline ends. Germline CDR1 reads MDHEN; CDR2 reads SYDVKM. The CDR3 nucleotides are TGTGCCAGCAGTTTAAGGGGGGCCGGGGAGCTGTTTTTT. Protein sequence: CASSLRGAGELFF.

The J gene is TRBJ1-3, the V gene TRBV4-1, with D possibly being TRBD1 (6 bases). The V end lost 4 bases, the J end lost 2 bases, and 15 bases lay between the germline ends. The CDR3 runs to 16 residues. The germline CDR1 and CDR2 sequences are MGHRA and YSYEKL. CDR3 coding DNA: TGCGCCAGCAGCCGGTGGGACATGGGGGCTGGAAACACCATATATTTT. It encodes CASSRWDMGAGNTIYF.

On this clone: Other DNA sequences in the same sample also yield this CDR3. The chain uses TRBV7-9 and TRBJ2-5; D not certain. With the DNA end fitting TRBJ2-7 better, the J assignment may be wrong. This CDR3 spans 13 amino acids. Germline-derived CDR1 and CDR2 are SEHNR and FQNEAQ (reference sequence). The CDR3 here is CASSLAGGYEQYF. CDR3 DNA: TGTGCCAGCAGCTTAGCAGGCGGCTACGAGCAGTACTTC.

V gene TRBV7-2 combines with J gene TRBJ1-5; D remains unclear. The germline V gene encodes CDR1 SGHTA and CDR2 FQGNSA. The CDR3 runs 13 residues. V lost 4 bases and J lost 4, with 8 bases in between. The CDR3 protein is CASSSAGNQPQHF. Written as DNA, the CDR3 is TGTGCCAGCAGCTCGGCGGGAAATCAGCCCCAGCATTTT.

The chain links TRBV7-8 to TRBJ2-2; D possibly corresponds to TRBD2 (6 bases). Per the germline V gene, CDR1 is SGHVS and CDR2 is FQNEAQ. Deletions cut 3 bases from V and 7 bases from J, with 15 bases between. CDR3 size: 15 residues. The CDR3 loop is CASSFWDSGGGELFF. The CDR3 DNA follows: TGTGCCAGCAGCTTCTGGGATAGCGGTGGCGGGGAGCTGTTTTTT.

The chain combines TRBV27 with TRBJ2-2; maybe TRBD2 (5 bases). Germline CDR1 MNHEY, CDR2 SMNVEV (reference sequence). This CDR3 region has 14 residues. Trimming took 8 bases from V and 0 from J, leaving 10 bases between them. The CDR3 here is CASGHGANTGELFF. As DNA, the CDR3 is TGTGCCAGCGGGCACGGGGCGAACACCGGGGAGCTGTTTTTT.